These 14 T cell receptor beta chains came from one sample sequenced in a study of cytomegalovirus exposure and HLA in healthy donors. The study ran its PCR with 60 Vbeta and 13 Jbeta primers. Sequenced by immunoSEQ multiplex PCR; TCRdb stores in-frame clones only, minus some. The sample data list almost 35,000 clones. The sequencing input was PBMCs. Receptor source: a middle-aged woman in good health and CMV-seropositive.

The chain uses TRBV6-5 and TRBJ2-7, with 8 bases aligning to TRBD2. J was trimmed by 6 bases and V by 7 bases; bases with no gene match: 11. Germline CDR1 reads MNHEY; CDR2 reads SVGAGI. The CDR3 is made up of 14 amino acids. The CDR3 loop reads CASTKTPGGIEQYF. In nucleotides, the CDR3 is TGTGCCAGCACCAAGACCCCGGGAGGGATCGAGCAGTACTTC.

The genes are TRBV27 and TRBJ2-2, with 8 bases lining up with TRBD1. The ends lost 6 bases at V and 6 bases at J; junction bases unmatched: 15. Germline loops: CDR1 MNHEY, CDR2 SMNVEV (reference sequence). There are 17 residues in the CDR3. Here the CDR3 reads CASRPWTGTSGAGELFF. Here the CDR3 DNA reads TGTGCCAGCAGACCGTGGACAGGGACGTCAGGGGCCGGGGAGCTGTTTTTT.

CDR3 sequence: CASSLEPRGGEQFF. The DNA of the CDR3 is TGCGCCAGCAGCTTGGAGCCTCGCGGGGGCGAGCAGTTCTTC. This chain links TRBV5-1 with TRBJ2-1; TRBD2 might be the D (7 bases). Germline CDR1 is SGHRS and CDR2 is YFSETQ. This CDR3 contains 14 residues. Trimming removed 0 bases at V and 10 bases at J, with 14 bases between. The full variable domain, with the rest looked up from reference TRBV5-1 and TRBJ2-1, is KAGVTQTPRYLIKTRGQQVTLSCSPISGHRSVSWYQQTPGQGLQFLFEYFSETQRNKGNFPGRFSGRQFSNSRSEMNVSTLELGDSALYLCASSLEPRGGEQFFGPGTRLTVL.

The J gene is TRBJ2-4, the V gene TRBV5-1; 11 bases match TRBD1. This CDR3 region has 15 residues. The V gene's germline CDR1 is SGHRS and CDR2 YFSETQ. V lost 0 bases, J lost 7 bases, and 3 bases stayed unmatched. The CDR3 DNA sequence: TGCGCCAGCAGCTTGGACGGACAGGGGGCCAACATTCAGTACTTC. Translating gives CASSLDGQGANIQYF.

The CDR3, as DNA: TGTGCCAGCTCACCCCGGGACAGGGGTAAGAGGGCTGAAGCTTTCTTT. Protein product: CASSPRDRGKRAEAFF. The gene calls are TRBV18 and TRBJ1-1, with 10 bases fitting TRBD1. The CDR3 has 16 residues. Germline CDR1 is KGHSH and CDR2 is LQKENI. The J segment lost 6 bases and the V segment lost 3 bases, leaving 10 bases of the junction unmatched.

The chain joins TRBV7-9 to TRBJ1-2, with no clear D. The V gene lost 3 bases and the J gene lost 7 bases, with 15 bases spanning the gap. The CDR3 is made up of 14 amino acids. Germline V gene lookup returns CDR1 SEHNR and CDR2 FQNEAQ (reference sequence). The CDR3 sequence is CASSLEGRGGGYTF. As DNA, the CDR3 is TGTGCCAGCAGCTTGGAAGGTCGTGGCGGTGGCTACACCTTC.

The chain employs TRBV10-3 and TRBJ1-4; 9 bases align to TRBD1. Unmatched junction bases numbered 2, after V lost 2 bases and J lost 7 bases. Germline V lookup: CDR1 ENHRY, CDR2 SYGVKD. The CDR3 consists of 14 residues. The CDR3 sequence: CAISEGTGIEKLFF. In nucleotides, the CDR3 is TGTGCCATCAGTGAGGGGACAGGGATTGAAAAACTGTTTTTT.

V is TRBV14 and J is TRBJ1-1; D remains ambiguous. CDR3 length: 13 residues. V lost 4 bases and J lost 1, with 7 bases in between. Germline V CDR1 and CDR2: SGHDN, FVKESK. The DNA for the CDR3 is TGTGCCAGCAGCCCTCGGGGGAACACTGAAGCTTTCTTT. Amino acids: CASSPRGNTEAFF.

The chain combines TRBV6-1 with TRBJ1-2; D perhaps matches TRBD1 (5 bases). V was trimmed by 4 bases and J by 3 bases, leaving 18 bases between them. CDR1 MNHNS and CDR2 SASEGT come from the germline V gene. This CDR3 has 16 residues. CDR3 nucleotide sequence: TGTGCCAGCAGTGTGCTTCCGGCAGGGAAAGACTATGGCTACACCTTC. The encoded protein is CASSVLPAGKDYGYTF.

The chain joins TRBV5-1 to TRBJ1-4; 7 bases line up with TRBD1. This CDR3 has 15 amino acids. With 0 bases clipped from V and 10 bases from J, the junction kept 9 bases outside the gene matches. Per the germline V gene, CDR1 is SGHRS and CDR2 is YFSETQ. DNA for the CDR3: TGCGCCAGCAGCTTGGACCCCGGACAGGTTGGAAAACTGTTTTTT. It yields the protein CASSLDPGQVGKLFF.

The chain links TRBV5-1 to TRBJ1-4; 8 bases map to TRBD1. CDR3 length equals 14 residues. Germline CDR1 SGHRS, CDR2 YFSETQ. Unmatched junction bases numbered 3, after V lost 1 base and J lost 7 bases. This CDR3 is CASSLQGASEKLFF. The CDR3 DNA sequence: TGCGCCAGCAGCTTGCAGGGGGCTAGTGAAAAACTGTTTTTT.

CDR3 nucleotides: TGCGCCAGCAGCCCAGGACTAGCGGAGTTCGACAATGAGCAGTTCTTC. Translating it yields CASSPGLAEFDNEQFF. The chain couples TRBV4-3 to TRBJ2-1, with TRBD2 matching 10 bases. The CDR3 has 16 amino acids. Germline V gene lookup returns CDR1 LGHNA and CDR2 YSLEER. The V segment lost 4 bases and the J segment 5 bases; nucleotides outside the gene matches: 8.

The V gene is TRBV10-2, the J gene TRBJ1-6, with D hard to call. Germline V gene data show CDR1 as WSHSY and CDR2 as SAAADI. V dropped 3 bases and J dropped 7 bases, with 7 bases sitting between them. The CDR3 length is 13 residues. CDR3 in amino acids: CASSDRMNSPLHF. In DNA, the CDR3 is TGCGCCAGCAGTGACAGAATGAATTCACCCCTCCACTTT.

The J gene is TRBJ2-7, the V gene TRBV30; D might be TRBD1 (5 bases). Trimming left V 8 bases short and J 2 bases short, with 13 bases between. Germline CDR1 GTSNPN, CDR2 SVGIG (reference sequence). This CDR3 is built from 12 residues. CDR3 bases: TGTGCCATTGACAGTCTAACCTACGAGCAGTACTTC. Protein sequence: CAIDSLTYEQYF. The full variable domain, completed using reference TRBV30 and TRBJ2-7, is SQTIHQWPATLVQPVGSPLSLECTVEGTSNPNLYWYRQAAGRGLQLLFYSVGIGQISSEVPQNLSASRPQDRQFILSSKKLLLSDSGFYLCAIDSLTYEQYFGPGTRLTVT.